This TCR beta chain derives from a study of response to subunit inactivated influenza vaccine. TCRdb passed the RT-PCR reads through MiXCR, listing each CDR3 protein once. This table holds about 520,000 distinct CDR3 sequences, 25% found once. General study points: Each seasonal influenza vaccination, the authors suggested, recruits few new T cells.

On this clonotype itself: The antigen remains unidentified.

This CDR3 is 15 amino acids long. Germline loops: CDR1 SGHRS, CDR2 YFSETQ. The trim removed 6 bases at V and 3 bases at J, leaving 9 bases unmatched. This clonotype originated in a man between 45 and 60 years old who received an inactivated influenza vaccine. V usage is TRBV5-1 and J usage is TRBJ2-3; 8 nucleotides align to TRBD1. The material sequenced was CD4+ T cells sorted from PBMCs, taken 5 to 6 days after vaccination. CDR3 sequence reads: CASILGQGVTDTQYF. As DNA, the CDR3 is TGCGCCAGCATCTTAGGACAGGGTGTGACAGATACGCAGTATTTT.